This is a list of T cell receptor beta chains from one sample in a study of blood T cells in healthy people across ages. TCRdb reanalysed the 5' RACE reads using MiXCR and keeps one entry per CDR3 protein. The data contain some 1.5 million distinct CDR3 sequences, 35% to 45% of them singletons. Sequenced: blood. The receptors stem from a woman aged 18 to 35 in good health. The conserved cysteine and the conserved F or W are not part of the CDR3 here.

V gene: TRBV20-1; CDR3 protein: SAAEDGTTKNIQY
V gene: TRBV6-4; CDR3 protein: ASSADQKAGGSYNSPLH
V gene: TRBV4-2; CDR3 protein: ASSPWGKEGEKLF
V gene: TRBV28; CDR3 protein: ASSLSGLSYNERF
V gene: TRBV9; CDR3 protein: ASSADGTSAGELF
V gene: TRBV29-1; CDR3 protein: SVAAGVGYT
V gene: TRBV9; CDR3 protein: ASSGQGSAKLF
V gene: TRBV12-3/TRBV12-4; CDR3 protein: ASSPPPSNQPQH
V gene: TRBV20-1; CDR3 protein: SARDFTSARTDTQY
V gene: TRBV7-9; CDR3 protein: ASSARDRGWYEQY
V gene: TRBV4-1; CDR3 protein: ASSQDPFRGDTYNSPLH
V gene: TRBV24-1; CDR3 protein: ATSDMDAGGYT
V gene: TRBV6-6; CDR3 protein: ASSYRSGGTSTDTQY
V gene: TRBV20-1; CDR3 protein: SARAPGEATNEKLF
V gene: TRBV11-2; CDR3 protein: ASRWGWTSGGANEQF
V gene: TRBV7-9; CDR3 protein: ASSLKGFSYNEQY
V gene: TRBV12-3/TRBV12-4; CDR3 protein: ASSFLFGQVPHEQY
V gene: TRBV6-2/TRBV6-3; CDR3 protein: ASSFRGRAGEDTQY
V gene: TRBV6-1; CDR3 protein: ASSEFRDNYGYT
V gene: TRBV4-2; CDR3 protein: ASSLRLAGGETQY
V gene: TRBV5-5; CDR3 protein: ASSLFREAIQY
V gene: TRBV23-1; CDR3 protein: ASSQWGVTGELANEKLF
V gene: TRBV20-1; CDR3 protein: SARAGSNDYGYT
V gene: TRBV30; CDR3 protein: AWSGSVSLDEQY
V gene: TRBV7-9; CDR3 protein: VSSSHTDTQY
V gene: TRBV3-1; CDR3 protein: ASSQGVLVNTEAF
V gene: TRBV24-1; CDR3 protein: ATSDREGDGEQY
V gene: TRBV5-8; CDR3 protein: ASSLSLGYNSPLH
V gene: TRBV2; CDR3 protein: ASSEGGRFSGNTIY
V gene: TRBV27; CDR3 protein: ASSKTGYNEQF
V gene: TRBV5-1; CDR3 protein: ASSQGQGFYNEQF
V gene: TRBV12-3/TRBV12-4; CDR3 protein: ASSFGGSLDTQY
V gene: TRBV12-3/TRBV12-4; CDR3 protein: ASSMTGMASPEAF
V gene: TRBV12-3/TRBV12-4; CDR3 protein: ASSFGQTTEAF
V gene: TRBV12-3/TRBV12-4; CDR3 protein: ASSLRRVLDTGELF
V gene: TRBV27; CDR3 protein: ASSRQYVYEQY
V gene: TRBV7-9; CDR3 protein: ASSFRTVYNEQF
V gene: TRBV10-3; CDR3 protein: AISDHSNQPQH
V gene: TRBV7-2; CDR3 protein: ASSSSGSADTQY
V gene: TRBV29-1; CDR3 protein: SVEAGTRWGDEQF
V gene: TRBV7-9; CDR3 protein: ASSFRQRREQETQY
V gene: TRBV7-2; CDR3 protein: ASSSIPFSYNEQF
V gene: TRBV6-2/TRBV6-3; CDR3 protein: ASKSGDRTDTQY
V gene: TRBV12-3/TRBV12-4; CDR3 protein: ASRRPDSYEQY
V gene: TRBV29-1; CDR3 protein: SVAHTNTGELF
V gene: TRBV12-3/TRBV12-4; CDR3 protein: ASMRLAENTGELF
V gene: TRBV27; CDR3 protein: ASSSPLHNEQF
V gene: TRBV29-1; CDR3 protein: SVLPPEGLEDF